The entry below gives a single TCR beta chain sequence along with its context. Germline lookup yields CDR1 KGHDR and CDR2 SFDVKD. CDR3 length: 18 residues. V lost 2 bases to trimming and J lost 10 bases; unmatched junction nucleotides: 13. Grouping used clinical history reported by participants in a survey and questionnaire. The sample comes from a study of blood T cell repertoires in COVID-19. As for the study in general: Sources were T cells, B-cell-depleted T cells, or PBMCs; the material itself was cDNA or gDNA.

In the authors' methods: It was from reference gene primer amplification that nucleated cell counts were estimated. Using immunoSEQ multiplex PCR, the repertoire was profiled, and TCRdb retains in-frame clones only, with some absent. The DNA gave D and trimming, while V, J and clone size come from that table. The sample has about 280,000 clones, approximately 90% seen once; the top ten hold over 3.5%. Sequenced material: PBMCs or T cells enriched from blood (not recorded which). The TCR was taken from a woman aged 25-40 years with acute COVID-19. The chain employs TRBV24-1 and TRBJ2-1; 13 bases line up with TRBD2. CDR3 amino acids: CATSDSPGLAGAIGEQFF. In DNA, the CDR3 is TGTGCCACCAGTGATTCTCCCGGACTAGCGGGAGCGATTGGGGAGCAGTTCTTC.